This entry lists 27 T cell receptor beta chains sequenced from one sample in a study of blood T cell repertoires in COVID-19. The protocol was immunoSEQ multiplex PCR, while the TCRdb copy is restricted to in-frame clones and leaves out a portion. The data hold 35,000 to 45,000 clones, with 60% to 85% observed a single time. Input material: peripheral blood. These receptors originate from a man aged 70 or older with active or convalescent COVID-19.

V is TRBV30 and J is TRBJ1-5, with TRBD1 identical over 10 bases. Looked up from germline, CDR1 is GTSNPN and CDR2 is SVGIG (reference sequence). The ends lost 3 bases at V and 6 bases at J; junction bases unmatched: 5. The CDR3 has 14 amino acids. The CDR3 sequence is CAWSPGTGAQPQHF. CDR3 DNA: TGTGCCTGGAGCCCCGGGACAGGGGCTCAGCCCCAGCATTTT.

The V call is TRBV6-4, the J call TRBJ1-1; D remains ambiguous. The V gene's germline CDR1 is MRHNA and CDR2 SNTAGT. The CDR3 has 11 amino acids. V lost 2 bases and J lost 12, with 10 bases in between. DNA of the CDR3: TGTGCCAGCAGTGACGGGTACAGCACTTTCTTT. This encodes CASSDGYSTFF.

The chain employs TRBV24-1 and TRBJ1-2; D ambiguous. The V end was cut by 2 bases, the J end by 6 bases, with 21 bases between. Germline assignment: CDR1 KGHDR and CDR2 SFDVKD. The CDR3 covers 17 residues. The CDR3 here is CATSDWREVEGRDGYTF. The CDR3, as DNA: TGTGCCACCAGTGATTGGCGAGAAGTGGAGGGTCGTGATGGCTACACCTTC.

The chain carries TRBV6-5 and TRBJ2-5; perhaps TRBD1 as D (5 bases). Germline CDR1 reads MNHEY; CDR2 reads SVGAGI. CDR3 length: 13 residues. Trimming removed 2 bases at V and 3 bases at J, with 7 bases between. The DNA for the CDR3 is TGTGCCAGCAGTTACAGGGGTGAAGAGACCCAGTACTTC. It yields the protein CASSYRGEETQYF.

This sequence joins TRBV27 and TRBJ2-3, with D possibly being TRBD2 (5 bases). The CDR3 has 16 amino acids. Trimming removed 1 base from V and 3 bases from J, with 14 bases in between. Germline V gene lookup returns CDR1 MNHEY and CDR2 SMNVEV (reference sequence). The CDR3 nucleotides read TGTGCCAGCAGTTTATATGGGTACGGGGTAACAGATACGCAGTATTTT. Amino acid sequence: CASSLYGYGVTDTQYF.

The gene calls are TRBV28 and TRBJ1-2; perhaps TRBD1 as D (5 bases). CDR1 MDHEN and CDR2 SYDVKM come from the germline V gene. The V gene lost 6 bases and the J gene lost 2 bases, with 13 bases spanning the gap. CDR3 length: 14 residues. CDR3: CASRLLRANYGYTF. CDR3 DNA sequence: TGTGCCAGCAGACTCCTCAGGGCCAACTATGGCTACACCTTC.

This sequence joins TRBV30 and TRBJ1-3; D is possibly TRBD1 (6 bases). CDR1 and CDR2 from the germline V gene are GTSNPN and SVGIG (reference sequence). V was clipped by 5 bases and J by 1 base, with 9 bases between them. The CDR3 has 13 amino acids. The CDR3 protein is CAWGRGSGNTIYF. CDR3 DNA: TGTGCCTGGGGAAGGGGGTCTGGAAACACCATATATTTT.

This clone has a single count. The CDR3 protein is CAWSVRGGTGGEKLFF. The CDR3 bases are TGTGCCTGGAGTGTAAGAGGTGGGACAGGAGGCGAAAAACTGTTTTTT. J is TRBJ1-4 and V is TRBV30; 8 nucleotides match TRBD1. The ends lost 0 bases at V and 8 bases at J; junction bases unmatched: 11. The CDR3 has 16 residues. The germline V gene encodes CDR1 GTSNPN and CDR2 SVGIG (reference sequence). Full variable domain (rest looked up from reference TRBV30 and TRBJ1-4): SQTIHQWPATLVQPVGSPLSLECTVEGTSNPNLYWYRQAAGRGLQLLFYSVGIGQISSEVPQNLSASRPQDRQFILSSKKLLLSDSGFYLCAWSVRGGTGGEKLFFGSGTQLSVL.

The rearrangement joins TRBV28 to TRBJ2-6, with no clear D. The CDR3 consists of 15 residues. CDR1 and CDR2 (germline): MDHEN, SYDVKM. Deletions cut 0 bases from V and 1 base from J, with 4 bases between. The CDR3: CASSLWESGANVLTF. CDR3 DNA: TGTGCCAGCAGTTTATGGGAGTCTGGGGCCAACGTCCTGACTTTC. The whole variable domain, filled in from reference TRBV28 and TRBJ2-6, reads DVKVTQSSRYLVKRTGEKVFLECVQDMDHENMFWYRQDPGLGLRLIYFSYDVKMKEKGDIPEGYSVSREKKERFSLILESASTNQTSMYLCASSLWESGANVLTFGAGSRLTVL.

The rearrangement joins TRBV5-4 to TRBJ1-1, with 8 positions matching TRBD1. The V and J ends lost 1 base and 10 bases, in that order; junction bases with no gene match: 15. Germline V gene sequence: CDR1 SGHNT, CDR2 YYREEE (reference sequence). This CDR3 is built from 16 residues. The CDR3 DNA is TGTGCCAGCAGCTTGTGGGGGGGACAGGTTGCACCTGCAGCTTTCTTT. Its translation: CASSLWGGQVAPAAFF.

The J gene is TRBJ1-1, the V gene TRBV3-1 (or the pseudogene TRBV3-2); possible D gene TRBD1, 5 bases. Trimming removed 3 bases from V and 0 bases from J, with 8 bases in between. Germline V lookup: CDR1 LGHDT, CDR2 YNNKEL (reference sequence). This CDR3 comprises 14 residues. CDR3 sequence: CASSQSGMNTEAFF. The CDR3, as DNA: TGTGCCAGCAGCCAGTCAGGGATGAACACTGAAGCTTTCTTT.

The chain couples TRBV9 to TRBJ2-3; D not certain. The germline CDR1 and CDR2 sequences are SGDLS and YYNGEE. The CDR3 has 13 amino acids. Trimming cost V 3 bases and J 6 bases, with 11 bases left between them. The chain's CDR3 is CASSAPLPDTQYF. The CDR3 nucleotides read TGTGCCAGCAGCGCCCCTCTTCCGGATACGCAGTATTTT.

The V and J genes are TRBV7-2 and TRBJ2-1, with TRBD1 identical over 10 bases. The CDR3 length is 17 residues. V was pared by 3 bases and J by 6 bases, with 11 bases of the junction left unmatched. Germline V gene sequence: CDR1 SGHTA, CDR2 FQGNSA. The DNA for the CDR3 is TGTGCCAGCAGCTTGACATGGGGGACAGGGGTAGGCAATGAGCAGTTCTTC. Its translation: CASSLTWGTGVGNEQFF.

This chain joins TRBV19 and TRBJ1-5, with TRBD1 matching over 7 bases. The germline CDR1 and CDR2 sequences are LNHDA and SQIVND (reference sequence). Trimming removed 5 bases from V and 2 bases from J; junction bases left unmatched: 3. The CDR3 extends over 14 amino acids. CDR3: CASSPTGGNQPQHF. For the CDR3, the DNA is TGTGCCAGTAGTCCTACAGGGGGCAATCAGCCCCAGCATTTT.

A few counts support this clone. The chain joins TRBV6-5 to TRBJ2-2; TRBD1 aligns across 10 bases. Trimming took 6 bases from V and 15 from J; bases not matched to a gene: 10. There are 13 residues in the CDR3. Germline CDR1 and CDR2: MNHEY and SVGAGI. The chain's CDR3 is CASRTTGQGMVFF. In DNA, the CDR3 is TGTGCCAGCAGGACGACGGGACAGGGGATGGTGTTTTTT.

The chain links TRBV28 to TRBJ2-6, with D possibly being TRBD2 (6 bases). The V end was cut by 6 bases, the J end by 2 bases, with 11 bases between. Per germline, CDR1 MDHEN and CDR2 SYDVKM. There are 15 residues in the CDR3. CDR3 amino acids: CASRGEETGANVLTF. CDR3 DNA: TGTGCCAGCAGGGGGGAGGAAACTGGGGCCAACGTCCTGACTTTC.

The chain carries TRBV2 and TRBJ2-3; TRBD2 matches 9 bases. CDR3 size: 14 residues. J lost 3 bases, V lost 4 bases, and 2 bases had no gene match. The germline CDR1 and CDR2 sequences are SNHLY and FYNNEI. CDR3 in DNA: TGTGCCAGCAGTGCGACTAGCGGTACAGATACGCAGTATTTT. It specifies CASSATSGTDTQYF.

CDR3 coding DNA: TGTGCCAGCAGCTCCCGTGGAGGGGAGCAGTTCTTC. This encodes CASSSRGGEQFF. The chain recombines TRBV7-2 with TRBJ2-1, with a tentative D call TRBD2 (6 bases). The germline V gene encodes CDR1 SGHTA and CDR2 FQGNSA. CDR3 length equals 12 residues. Trimming left V 4 bases short and J 10 bases short, with 11 bases between.

The chain recombines TRBV10-3 with TRBJ1-4, with D maybe TRBD1 (5 bases). Germline loops: CDR1 ENHRY, CDR2 SYGVKD. CDR3 length: 15 residues. V lost 3 bases to trimming and J lost 8 bases, with 16 bases between them. The CDR3 nucleotides read TGTGCCATCAGTGAAAGGGGAGGGCAGGGAGAAAAACTGTTTTTT. Translation: CAISERGGQGEKLFF.

V is TRBV19 and J is TRBJ1-6, with D hard to call. The CDR3 is 13 amino acids. Looked up from germline, CDR1 is LNHDA and CDR2 is SQIVND (reference sequence). With 6 bases removed from V and 8 bases from J, the gap between germline ends came to 11 bases. In nucleotides, the CDR3 is TGTGCCAGTAGCAATCCGGGTGATTCACCCCTCCACTTT. As protein: CASSNPGDSPLHF.

V usage is TRBV12-3 or TRBV12-4 and J usage is TRBJ2-2; D ambiguous. This CDR3 contains 13 residues. V lost 9 bases to trimming and J lost 7 bases, with 15 bases between them. The CDR3 DNA follows: TGTGCCAGGTACCGTGGCCGTGGCGGGGAGCTGTTTTTT. Residues: CARYRGRGGELFF.

The CDR3: CASSRGGGYTF. CDR3 coding DNA: TGTGCCAGCAGCAGAGGGGGTGGCTACACCTTC. This chain uses TRBV12-3 or TRBV12-4 with TRBJ1-2, with D perhaps TRBD1 (6 bases). This CDR3 is built from 11 residues. Between the trimmed V and J ends, which lost 6 bases and 7 bases, there was a span of 9 bases.

This chain joins TRBV6-6 and TRBJ2-4, with a weak D call TRBD1 (6 bases). This CDR3 contains 14 residues. Trimming removed 5 bases at V and 9 bases at J, with 17 bases between. Germline V gene data show CDR1 as MNHNY and CDR2 as SVGAGI (reference sequence). The CDR3 DNA is TGTGCCAGCAGTAAACAGGGTTCGGGGAGCATTCAGTACTTC. Protein: CASSKQGSGSIQYF.

This clone was recorded a few times. This rearrangement joins TRBV7-6 to TRBJ2-1; no definite D call. V gave up 6 bases and J gave up 3 bases, with 18 bases separating them. CDR3 length: 16 amino acids. Germline assignment: CDR1 SGHVS and CDR2 FNYEAQ. The CDR3 sequence: CASSFFGSPLYNEQFF. Here the CDR3 DNA reads TGTGCCAGCAGTTTCTTTGGTAGCCCCCTCTACAATGAGCAGTTCTTC.

This clone was seen a single time. This sequence joins TRBV4-1 and TRBJ2-5; 9 bases match TRBD2. Per the germline V gene, CDR1 is MGHRA and CDR2 is YSYEKL. Losses at the gene ends were 6 bases for V and 0 bases for J; bases not matched to a gene: 14. This CDR3 contains 18 residues. The CDR3 sequence: CASRGGRGAGGNQETQYF. DNA for the CDR3: TGCGCCAGCAGAGGGGGAAGGGGAGCGGGGGGCAACCAAGAGACCCAGTACTTC.

The chain uses TRBV5-4 and TRBJ2-1; the D gene is possibly TRBD2 (6 bases). In germline, CDR1 is SGHNT, CDR2 YYREEE (reference sequence). The V and J ends lost 1 base and 9 bases respectively, with 17 bases between them. This CDR3 is built from 15 residues. CDR3 nucleotides: TGTGCCAGCAGCTTGACGGGACTTTTGAGAGCTGAGCAGTTCTTC. It is translated as CASSLTGLLRAEQFF.

The chain has TRBV3-1 (or the pseudogene TRBV3-2) and TRBJ2-5; D is uncertain. V lost 4 bases and J 5 bases, leaving 11 bases between the germline ends. CDR1 and CDR2 (germline): LGHDT, YNNKEL (reference sequence). This CDR3 contains 13 residues. This chain's CDR3 is CASSPPGVETQYF. DNA of the CDR3: TGTGCCAGCAGCCCCCCCGGTGTGGAGACCCAGTACTTC.